The clone carrying this TCR beta chain was found a few times. These data come from a study of T cells in Graves' hyperthyroidism and ophthalmopathy. It was RNA transcripts that yielded the amplified TCR beta CDR3 regions. When the TCR CDR3 underwent first-round RT-PCR, the HTBI primer set was used. TCRdb re-called the multiplex PCR reads with MiXCR, one entry per CDR3 protein. The data contain some 360,000 distinct CDR3 sequences, around 18% of them singletons. V was pared by 6 bases and J by 8 bases, with 13 bases of the junction left unmatched. The CDR3 totals 14 residues. Germline lookup yields CDR1 DFQATT and CDR2 SNEGSKA (reference sequence).

The receptor's source is a woman between 40 and 50 years old with Graves' ophthalmopathy. The sample was blood. The chain is built from TRBV20-1 and TRBJ2-4; 7 bases agree with TRBD1. CDR3 bases: TGCAGTGCCCCTGTCGTTCAAACAGGGGACATTCAGTACTTC. Translated: CSAPVVQTGDIQYF.